This T cell receptor beta chain is drawn from a study of radiotherapy plus CTLA-4 blockade in lung cancer. Study details: With 31% of patients having disease control, objective responses were seen in about 19%.

Focal radiation plus CTLA-4 blockade with ipilimumab was administered to patients who had chemo-refractory metastatic non-small-cell lung cancer. Study results and limitations: Tumor-origin TCR clones grew in blood after radiotherapy plus ipilimumab. Reports state that early shifts in blood T cell clones, with interferon-beta, best predicted response.

This clone was detected only a few times. Its antigen is unidentified. The CDR3 extends over 15 amino acids. The V and J ends lost 0 bases and 7 bases respectively, with 15 bases between them. The germline gives CDR1 LGHNA, CDR2 YNFKEQ. Method: immunoSEQ multiplex PCR; TCRdb's copy keeps in-frame clones and lacks some. Seen here are around 24,000 clones, approximately 70% observed once, and the top ten hold roughly 3.5%. The V and J genes are TRBV4-2 and TRBJ1-1; tentatively, D is TRBD1 (6 bases). This receptor was obtained from a human donor with non-small cell lung cancer who had stable disease on radiotherapy plus ipilimumab. This material consisted of peripheral blood, taken from a patient treated with radiotherapy plus ipilimumab. The CDR3, as DNA: TGTGCCAGCAGCCAAGAAGGGAGCAGGGGCGGTGAAGCTTTCTTT. Protein: CASSQEGSRGGEAFF.